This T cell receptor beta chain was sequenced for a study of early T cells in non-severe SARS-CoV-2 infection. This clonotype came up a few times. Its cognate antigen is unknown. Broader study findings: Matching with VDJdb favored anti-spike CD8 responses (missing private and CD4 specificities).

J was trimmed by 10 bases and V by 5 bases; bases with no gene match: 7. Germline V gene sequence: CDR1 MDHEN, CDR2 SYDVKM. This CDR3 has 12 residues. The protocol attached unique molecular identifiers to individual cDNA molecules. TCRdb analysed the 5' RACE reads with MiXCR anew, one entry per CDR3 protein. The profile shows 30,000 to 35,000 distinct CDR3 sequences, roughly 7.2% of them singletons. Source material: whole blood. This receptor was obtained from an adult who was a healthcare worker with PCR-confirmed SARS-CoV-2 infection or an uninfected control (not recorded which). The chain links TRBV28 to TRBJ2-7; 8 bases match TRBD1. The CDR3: CASSGQGMRQYF. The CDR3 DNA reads TGTGCCAGCAGTGGACAGGGTATGAGACAGTACTTC.